The 25 T cell receptor beta chains reported below all come from one sample, sequenced in a study of Graves' ophthalmopathy and Graves' hyperthyroidism. RNA transcripts provided the template for amplifying TCR beta CDR3 regions. Second-round multiplex PCR came after first-round RT-PCR with HTBI primers. One entry per CDR3 protein, called by TCRdb with MiXCR from the multiplex PCR reads. The table has approximately 410,000 distinct CDR3 sequences, about 16% seen once. Material for sequencing was peripheral blood. These TCRs come from a woman under 30 with stable Graves' hyperthyroidism.

This clonotype was seen a few times. The rearrangement links TRBV7-2 to TRBJ2-5, with 9 bases matching TRBD2. Germline V gene data show CDR1 as SGHTA and CDR2 as FQGNSA. The CDR3 runs to 16 residues. V lost 3 bases, J lost 1 base, and 6 bases stayed unmatched. CDR3 bases: TGTGCCAGCAGCTTCCCGGGACTAGCAGTCCAAGAGACCCAGTACTTC. Protein product: CASSFPGLAVQETQYF.

A few counts support this clonotype. The chain carries TRBV13 and TRBJ1-2; D is undetermined. Germline CDR1 and CDR2: PRHDT and FYEKMQ (reference sequence). The V and J ends lost 5 bases and 4 bases respectively, with 20 bases between them. There are 16 residues in the CDR3. The CDR3 sequence is CASSHLGIRYLYGYTF. The CDR3 region has the DNA TGTGCCAGCAGCCACCTCGGAATCAGGTACCTCTATGGCTACACCTTC.

This clonotype was counted a few times. The genes are TRBV4-1 and TRBJ1-5, with D possibly TRBD1 on 6 matching bases. The germline V gene encodes CDR1 MGHRA and CDR2 YSYEKL. Trimming took off 0 bases at V and 9 bases at J, with 15 bases between the two ends. There are 15 residues in the CDR3. CDR3 nucleotide sequence: TGCGCCAGCAGCCAAGAGGGGGCAATCGTTATGCCCCAGCATTTT. This encodes CASSQEGAIVMPQHF.

This clonotype was recorded a few times. One end of the junction fails to match germline, which may point to a read error. The rearrangement joins TRBV29-1 to TRBJ2-5, with 12 bases fitting TRBD2. Germline assignment: CDR1 SQVTM and CDR2 ANQGSEA. This CDR3 has 17 amino acids. CDR3 protein: CSVEVRTSGVFQETQYF. CDR3 bases: TGCAGCGTAGAAGTCAGGACTAGCGGGGTTTTCCAAGAGACCCAGTACTTC.

In its sample, this clonotype was seen many times. One end of the junction fails to match germline, which may point to a read error. The chain is built from TRBV7-9 and TRBJ1-2; 9 bases map to TRBD1. The germline V gene has CDR1 SEHNR and CDR2 FQNEAQ (reference sequence). The CDR3 extends over 14 amino acids. DNA for the CDR3: TGTGCCAGCGGCTTAGGACAGGGGACTTATGGCTACACCTTC. Its translation is CASGLGQGTYGYTF.

The chain links TRBV5-1 to TRBJ2-2; TRBD1 is a possible D gene (6 bases). Germline V gene data show CDR1 as SGHRS and CDR2 as YFSETQ. This CDR3 has 15 amino acids. Trimming stripped 7 bases from V and 6 bases from J, with 19 bases between. CDR3 sequence: CASFPGGLKSGELFF. CDR3 nucleotide sequence: TGCGCCAGCTTCCCTGGGGGCCTGAAATCCGGGGAGCTGTTTTTT.

Turning to this clonotype: A single base separates this from a much larger clone, so it may be a read error. This CDR3 reads CSSSPTGGWQPQHF. DNA of the CDR3: TGTTCCAGCAGTCCGACAGGGGGCTGGCAGCCCCAGCATTTT. The chain links TRBV23-1 to TRBJ1-5; 10 bases are a match to TRBD1. TRBV23-1 is given ORF status, its function remaining uncertain. This CDR3 contains 14 residues.

This clonotype was observed many times. The CDR3: CSAGPDTNYEQYF. The CDR3 nucleotides are TGCAGTGCTGGGCCGGACACCAACTACGAGCAGTACTTC. This sequence joins TRBV20-1 and TRBJ2-7; D is perhaps TRBD1 (5 bases). The ends were cut back, 5 bases at V and 3 bases at J, with 14 bases in the middle. The V gene's germline CDR1 is DFQATT and CDR2 SNEGSKA (reference sequence). This CDR3 is built from 13 residues.

This clonotype was seen many times. The junction differs from germline at one of its ends, possibly a read error. This chain joins TRBV7-3 and TRBJ1-1; D is possibly TRBD1 (5 bases). Per the germline V gene, CDR1 is SGHTA and CDR2 is FQGTGA. This CDR3 is built from 13 residues. Here the CDR3 reads CASSSPGNPEAFF. The CDR3 coding sequence is TGTGCCAGCAGCTCTCCAGGGAACCCTGAAGCTTTCTTT.

DNA of the CDR3: TGTGCCAGCAGTTACTCGGGGCCAGGGGGGACTGAAGCTTTCTTT. It is translated as CASSYSGPGGTEAFF. The chain recombines TRBV6-5 with TRBJ1-1, with TRBD1 matching 7 bases. This CDR3 spans 15 amino acids. Germline V gives CDR1 MNHEY, CDR2 SVGAGI. The trim removed 0 bases at V and 5 bases at J, leaving 6 bases unmatched.

This clonotype was detected many times. V usage is TRBV12-3 or TRBV12-4 and J usage is TRBJ1-2; maybe TRBD1 (5 bases). This CDR3 contains 15 residues. The V end was cut by 10 bases, the J end by 2 bases, with 20 bases between. This CDR3 is CAIKLVGRENYGYTF. DNA for the CDR3: TGTGCCATCAAACTCGTCGGCAGGGAAAACTATGGCTACACCTTC.

At least ten counts were recorded for this clonotype. V gene TRBV11-2 combines with J gene TRBJ1-2; 10 nucleotides match TRBD1. Unmatched junction bases numbered 8, after V lost 5 bases and J lost 2 bases. Germline assignment: CDR1 SGHAT and CDR2 FQNNGV. This CDR3 comprises 16 residues. The DNA of the CDR3 is TGTGCCAGCAGCCTACTACGGACAGGGGGGAACTATGGCTACACCTTC. It yields the protein CASSLLRTGGNYGYTF. Supplemented by reference TRBV11-2 and TRBJ1-2, the full variable domain reads EAGVAQSPRYKIIEKRQSVAFWCNPISGHATLYWYQQILGQGPKLLIQFQNNGVVDDSQLPKDRFSAERLKGVDSTLKIQPAKLEDSAVYLCASSLLRTGGNYGYTFGSGTRLTVV.

On this clonotype: Possible read error: a much larger clone is one base away. In this CDR3 the conserved last residue, phenylalanine or tryptophan, is missing, so a read error is likely. This chain links TRBV4-2 with TRBJ1-2; D possibly corresponds to TRBD1 (5 bases). The CDR3 contains 16 residues. Trimming took off 3 bases at V and 2 bases at J, with 16 bases between the two ends. Germline V lookup: CDR1 LGHNA, CDR2 YNFKEQ. CDR3 residues: CASSQVIGTVNYGYTY. The DNA for the CDR3 is TGTGCCAGCAGCCAGGTCATTGGGACGGTGAACTATGGCTACACCTAC.

The DNA of the CDR3 is TGTGCCAGCAGCTTAGAGGTCAGGACGAGTGAGCAGTTCTTC. Translating it yields CASSLEVRTSEQFF. The chain recombines TRBV11-2 with TRBJ2-1; D call uncertain. Germline CDR1 and CDR2: SGHAT and FQNNGV. This CDR3 is 14 amino acids long. V was clipped by 0 bases and J by 9 bases, with 12 bases between them.

In its sample, this clonotype was seen many times. J is TRBJ2-5 and V is TRBV24-1; 13 bases map to TRBD2. The germline V gene has CDR1 KGHDR and CDR2 SFDVKD. The CDR3 contains 16 residues. The V gene end was trimmed by 4 bases and the J gene end by 3 bases; junction bases not matched to a gene: 4. The CDR3 DNA reads TGTGCCACCAGTGAGACCGGACTAGCGGGAGAAGAGACCCAGTACTTC. Encoded protein: CATSETGLAGEETQYF.

The chain recombines TRBV5-1 with TRBJ2-5, with D tentatively TRBD1 (6 bases). The V gene lost 2 bases and the J gene lost 5 bases, with 16 bases spanning the gap. From germline, CDR1 is SGHRS and CDR2 YFSETQ. This CDR3 contains 15 residues. CDR3 sequence: CASSLHPGQGETQYF. In DNA form, the CDR3 reads TGCGCCAGCAGCTTACATCCGGGTCAGGGGGAGACCCAGTACTTC.

The V call is TRBV11-3, the J call TRBJ2-3; D gene ambiguous. Germline values: CDR1 SGHNT, CDR2 YENEEA. Trimming cost V 5 bases and J 2 bases, with 11 bases left between them. The CDR3 is 14 residues long. DNA of the CDR3: TGTGCCAGCAGCCCCCCCCTGCTCACAGATACGCAGTATTTT. It specifies CASSPPLLTDTQYF.

This clonotype was counted ten times or more. This chain joins TRBV29-1 and TRBJ2-7; D remains ambiguous. CDR3 length: 14 residues. V lost 4 bases and J 0 bases, leaving 13 bases between the germline ends. From germline, CDR1 is SQVTM and CDR2 ANQGSEA. The CDR3 sequence: CSVVFVGHSYEQYF. The DNA of the CDR3 is TGCAGCGTTGTCTTTGTCGGCCACTCCTACGAGCAGTACTTC.

In this sample, this clonotype turned up many times. This rearrangement joins TRBV12-3 or TRBV12-4 to TRBJ1-5; possibly TRBD1 for D (5 bases). The ends were cut back, 6 bases at V and 5 bases at J, with 14 bases in the middle. The CDR3 consists of 14 residues. CDR3 protein: CASSLGLRDQPQHF. CDR3 nucleotides: TGTGCCAGCAGCCTCGGCCTCAGGGATCAGCCCCAGCATTTT.

In its sample, this clonotype was seen many times. The CDR3 carries no conserved terminal phenylalanine or tryptophan, so it likely arises from a read error. The chain joins TRBV20-1 to TRBJ1-1; 9 bases align to TRBD1. The CDR3 contains 12 residues. CDR1 and CDR2 from the germline V gene are DFQATT and SNEGSKA (reference sequence). V lost 5 bases, J lost 3 bases, and 1 base stayed unmatched. In nucleotides, the CDR3 is TGCAGTGCTGGGACAGGGTACACTGAAGCTTTCTCT. Translated, it gives CSAGTGYTEAFS.

In this sample, this clonotype turned up many times. The chain couples TRBV27 to TRBJ1-2, with D hard to call. Germline V CDR1 and CDR2: MNHEY, SMNVEV (reference sequence). The V end lost 1 base, the J end lost 0 bases, and 15 bases lay between the germline ends. The CDR3 runs 17 residues. The CDR3 region is CASSLYSSLATNYGYTF. The DNA of the CDR3 is TGTGCCAGCAGTTTATATAGTTCCCTGGCCACTAACTATGGCTACACCTTC.

The chain links TRBV2 to TRBJ2-2; 11 positions match TRBD1. Germline-derived CDR1 and CDR2 are SNHLY and FYNNEI. Trimming took 3 bases from V and 4 from J; bases not matched to a gene: 4. This CDR3 is 16 amino acids long. As DNA, the CDR3 is TGTGCCAGCAGTGATCGGGACAGGGGGTTCACCGGGGAGCTGTTTTTT. It is translated as CASSDRDRGFTGELFF.

This clonotype was counted between two and nine times. A much larger clone lies a single base off, so this may be a read error. This sequence joins TRBV13 and TRBJ1-5; D might be TRBD1 (5 bases). This CDR3 is built from 14 residues. Germline V CDR1 and CDR2: PRHDT, FYEKMQ (reference sequence). The CDR3 is CASSFRGRNHPQHF. The CDR3 DNA reads TGTGCCAGCAGCTTTCGGGGACGCAATCATCCCCAGCATTTT.

This clonotype was seen at least ten times. This chain links TRBV12-3 or TRBV12-4 with TRBJ2-5; no reliable D call. V lost 1 base to trimming and J lost 9 bases, with 9 bases between them. The CDR3 sequence is 12 residues long. In nucleotides, the CDR3 is TGTGCCAGCAGTTTAGGGACCCTGGCCCAGTACTTC. The encoded protein is CASSLGTLAQYF.

This clonotype was counted at least ten times. This chain joins TRBV29-1 and TRBJ2-5, with D possibly TRBD2 on 7 matching bases. Germline CDR1 reads SQVTM; CDR2 reads ANQGSEA. CDR3 length: 16 residues. Trimming cost V 4 bases and J 1 base, with 19 bases left between them. The CDR3 coding sequence is TGCAGCGTTGGCGAGGGAAGGGGGGGAATCCAAGAGACCCAGTACTTC. Its protein is CSVGEGRGGIQETQYF.